This passage covers 5 T cell receptor beta chains from one sample sequenced in a study of cytomegalovirus exposure and HLA in healthy donors. The PCR employed 60 Vbeta primers together with 13 Jbeta primers. Sequencing used immunoSEQ multiplex PCR; TCRdb keeps in-frame clones, though not all of them. The data show about 55,000 clones, roughly 82% seen once. Sequenced input: PBMCs. The receptors originated from a young man in good health and CMV-seronegative.

This clone has a handful of counts. The chain couples TRBV6-6 to TRBJ1-3, with 8 bases aligning to TRBD1. This CDR3 is 14 amino acids long. Germline CDR1 reads MNHNY; CDR2 reads SVGAGI (reference sequence). The J segment lost 4 bases and the V segment lost 5 bases, leaving 4 bases of the junction unmatched. This CDR3 reads CASSQRTGGNTIYF. The CDR3 DNA follows: TGTGCCAGCAGTCAACGGACAGGGGGAAACACCATATATTTT.

J is TRBJ2-1 and V is TRBV30, with TRBD1 matching over 8 bases. Germline CDR1 GTSNPN, CDR2 SVGIG (reference sequence). V was clipped by 0 bases and J by 5 bases; unmatched bases: 6. The CDR3 has 15 amino acids. The CDR3 DNA is TGTGCCTGGAGTGTAACAGGGACAGGCAACAATGAGCAGTTCTTC. It codes for CAWSVTGTGNNEQFF.

This chain links TRBV30 with TRBJ1-3; the D is unclear. The CDR3 covers 12 residues. Deletions cut 4 bases from V and 0 bases from J, with 4 bases between. Per germline, CDR1 GTSNPN and CDR2 SVGIG (reference sequence). The CDR3 sequence is CAWINSGNTIYF. DNA of the CDR3: TGTGCCTGGATTAACTCTGGAAACACCATATATTTT.

There are a few counts of this clone. The chain recombines TRBV6-7 with TRBJ1-1, with 8 positions matching TRBD1. TRBV6-7 is sorted into the ORF group, with uncertain function. V shed 4 bases and J 2 bases; nucleotides not matched to a gene: 6. The CDR3 length is 15 residues. DNA of the CDR3: TGTGCCAGCAGTTCCGCGGGACAGGTAAACACTGAAGCTTTCTTT. This encodes CASSSAGQVNTEAFF.

V and J are TRBV30 and TRBJ2-7; D call uncertain. Trimming cost V 5 bases and J 6 bases, with 17 bases left between them. Germline values: CDR1 GTSNPN, CDR2 SVGIG (reference sequence). This CDR3 has 13 amino acids. CDR3 residues: CAWAKLDRGEQYF. The CDR3 region has the DNA TGTGCCTGGGCTAAATTGGATCGAGGCGAGCAGTACTTC.